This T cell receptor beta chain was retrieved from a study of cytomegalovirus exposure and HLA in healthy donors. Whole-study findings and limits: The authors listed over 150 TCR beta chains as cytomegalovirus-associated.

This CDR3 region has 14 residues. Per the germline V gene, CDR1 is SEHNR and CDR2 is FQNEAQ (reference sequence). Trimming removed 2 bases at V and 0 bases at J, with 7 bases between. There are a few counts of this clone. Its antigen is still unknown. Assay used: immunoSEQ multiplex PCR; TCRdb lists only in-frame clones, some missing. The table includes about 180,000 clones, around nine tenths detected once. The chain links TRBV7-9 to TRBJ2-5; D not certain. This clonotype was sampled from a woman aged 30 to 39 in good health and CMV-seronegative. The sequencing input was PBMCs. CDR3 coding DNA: TGTGCCAGCAGCTTAAGTCAGTACCAAGAGACCCAGTACTTC. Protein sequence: CASSLSQYQETQYF. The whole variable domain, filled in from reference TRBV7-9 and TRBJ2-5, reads DTGVSQNPRHKITKRGQNVTFRCDPISEHNRLYWYRQTLGQGPEFLTYFQNEAQLEKSRLLSDRFSAERPKGSFSTLEIQRTEQGDSAMYLCASSLSQYQETQYFGPGTRLLVL.